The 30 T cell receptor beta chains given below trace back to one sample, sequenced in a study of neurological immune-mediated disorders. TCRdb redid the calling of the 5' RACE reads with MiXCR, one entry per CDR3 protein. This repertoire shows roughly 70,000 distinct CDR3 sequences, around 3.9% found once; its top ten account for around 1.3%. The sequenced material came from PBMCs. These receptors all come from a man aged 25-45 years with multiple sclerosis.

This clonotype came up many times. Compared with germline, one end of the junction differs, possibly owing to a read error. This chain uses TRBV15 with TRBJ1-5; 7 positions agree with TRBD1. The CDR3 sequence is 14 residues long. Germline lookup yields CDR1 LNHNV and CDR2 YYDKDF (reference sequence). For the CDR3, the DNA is TGTGCCACCAGCATAAGACAGGGTGGTCAGCCCCAGAATTTT. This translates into CATSIRQGGQPQNF.

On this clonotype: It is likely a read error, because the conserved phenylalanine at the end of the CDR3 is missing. DNA of the CDR3: TGTGCCAGCAGCCAAGAGACCCCGGGGGCCGTTACCGGGGAGCTGTTTATT. Residues: CASSQETPGAVTGELFI. The J gene is TRBJ2-2, the V gene TRBV3-1; D possibly matches TRBD1 or TRBD2 (6 bases each). This CDR3 is 17 amino acids long. V lost 0 bases, J lost 5 bases, and 16 bases lay in between. CDR1 and CDR2 (germline): LGHDT, YNNKEL (reference sequence).

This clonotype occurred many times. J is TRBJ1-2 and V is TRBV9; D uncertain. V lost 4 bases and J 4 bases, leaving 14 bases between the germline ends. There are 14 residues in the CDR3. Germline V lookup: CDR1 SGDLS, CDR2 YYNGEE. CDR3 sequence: CASSPYSSFYGYTF. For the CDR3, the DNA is TGTGCCAGCAGCCCCTACAGTAGCTTCTATGGCTACACCTTC.

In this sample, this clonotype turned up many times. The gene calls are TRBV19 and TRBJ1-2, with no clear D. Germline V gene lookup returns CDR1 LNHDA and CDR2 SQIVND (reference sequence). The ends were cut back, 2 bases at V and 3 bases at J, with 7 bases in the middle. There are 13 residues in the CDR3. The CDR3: CASSIPGDYGYTF. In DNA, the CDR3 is TGTGCCAGTAGTATACCCGGGGACTATGGCTACACCTTC.

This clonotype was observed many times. The CDR3 sequence is CASRRTGGYEQYF. In nucleotides, the CDR3 is TGTGCCAGCAGACGGACAGGGGGTTACGAGCAGTACTTC. The rearrangement links TRBV27 to TRBJ2-7; 10 bases line up with TRBD1. Trimming at V came to 6 bases and at J to 4 bases, leaving 3 bases not matched to a gene. The CDR3 sequence is 13 residues long. CDR1 MNHEY and CDR2 SMNVEV come from the germline V gene (reference sequence).

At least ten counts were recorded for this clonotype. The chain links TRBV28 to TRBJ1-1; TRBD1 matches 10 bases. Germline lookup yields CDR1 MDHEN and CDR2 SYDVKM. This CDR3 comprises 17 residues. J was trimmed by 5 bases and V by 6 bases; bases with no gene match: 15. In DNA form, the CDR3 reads TGTGCCAGCAGCACGAGCCCGTGGGACAGGGGTGGAACTGAAGCTTTCTTT. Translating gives CASSTSPWDRGGTEAFF.

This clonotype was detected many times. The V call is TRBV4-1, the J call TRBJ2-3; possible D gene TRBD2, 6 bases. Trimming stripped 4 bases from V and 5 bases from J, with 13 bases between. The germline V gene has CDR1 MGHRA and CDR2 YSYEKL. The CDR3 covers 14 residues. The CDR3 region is CASSLGGLEDTQYF. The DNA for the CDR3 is TGCGCCAGCAGCCTGGGGGGTCTGGAAGATACGCAGTATTTT.

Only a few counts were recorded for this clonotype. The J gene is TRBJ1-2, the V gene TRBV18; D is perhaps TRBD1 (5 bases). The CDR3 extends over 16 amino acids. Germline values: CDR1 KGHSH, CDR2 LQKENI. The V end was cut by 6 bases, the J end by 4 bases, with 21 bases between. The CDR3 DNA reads TGTGCCAGCTCGCAGAACCCGGGAAAGGGGCCCTATGGCTACACCTTC. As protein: CASSQNPGKGPYGYTF.

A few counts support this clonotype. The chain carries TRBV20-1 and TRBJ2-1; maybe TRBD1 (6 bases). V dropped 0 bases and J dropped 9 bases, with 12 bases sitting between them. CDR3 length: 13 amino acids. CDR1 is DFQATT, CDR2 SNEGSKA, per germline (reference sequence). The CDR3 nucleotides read TGCAGTGCTAGAGATCCACAGGGTAGTGAGCAGTTCTTC. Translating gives CSARDPQGSEQFF.

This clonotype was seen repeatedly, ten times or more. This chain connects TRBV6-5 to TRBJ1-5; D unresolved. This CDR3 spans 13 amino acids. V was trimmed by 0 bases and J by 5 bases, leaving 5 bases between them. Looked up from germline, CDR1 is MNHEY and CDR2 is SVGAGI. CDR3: CASSYSSYQPQHF. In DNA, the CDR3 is TGTGCCAGCAGTTACTCGTCTTATCAGCCCCAGCATTTT.

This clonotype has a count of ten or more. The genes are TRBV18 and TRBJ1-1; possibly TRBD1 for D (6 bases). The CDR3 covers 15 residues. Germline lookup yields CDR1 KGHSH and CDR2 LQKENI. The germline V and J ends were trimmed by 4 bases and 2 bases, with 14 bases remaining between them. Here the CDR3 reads CASSLDRIPNTEAFF. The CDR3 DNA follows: TGTGCCAGCTCACTTGACAGGATCCCAAACACTGAAGCTTTCTTT.

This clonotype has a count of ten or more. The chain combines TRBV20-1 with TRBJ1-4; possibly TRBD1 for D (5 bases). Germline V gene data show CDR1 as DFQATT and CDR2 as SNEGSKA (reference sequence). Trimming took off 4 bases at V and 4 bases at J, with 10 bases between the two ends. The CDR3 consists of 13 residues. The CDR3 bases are TGCAGTGCTAAAGACAGACGTAATGAAAAACTGTTTTTT. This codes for CSAKDRRNEKLFF.

The CDR3 loop is CASSQDPLNTDTQYF. The CDR3 bases are TGCGCCAGCAGCCAAGACCCTTTAAACACAGATACGCAGTATTTT. This sequence joins TRBV4-1 and TRBJ2-3, with D hard to call. Looked up from germline, CDR1 is MGHRA and CDR2 is YSYEKL. This CDR3 comprises 15 residues. V dropped 0 bases and J dropped 2 bases, with 9 bases sitting between them.

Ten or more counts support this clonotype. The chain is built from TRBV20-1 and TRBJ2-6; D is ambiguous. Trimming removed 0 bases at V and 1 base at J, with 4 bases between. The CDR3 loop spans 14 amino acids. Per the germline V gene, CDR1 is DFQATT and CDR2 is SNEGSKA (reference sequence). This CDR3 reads CSARDPSGANVLTF. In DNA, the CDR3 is TGCAGTGCTAGAGATCCGTCTGGGGCCAACGTCCTGACTTTC.

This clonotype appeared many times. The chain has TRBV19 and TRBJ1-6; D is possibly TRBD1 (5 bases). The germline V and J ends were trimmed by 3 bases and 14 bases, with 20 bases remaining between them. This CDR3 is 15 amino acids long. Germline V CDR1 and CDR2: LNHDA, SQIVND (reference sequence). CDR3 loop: CASSMSGDLLFTLHF. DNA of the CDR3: TGTGCCAGTAGTATGTCTGGGGACCTTCTTTTCACCCTCCACTTT.

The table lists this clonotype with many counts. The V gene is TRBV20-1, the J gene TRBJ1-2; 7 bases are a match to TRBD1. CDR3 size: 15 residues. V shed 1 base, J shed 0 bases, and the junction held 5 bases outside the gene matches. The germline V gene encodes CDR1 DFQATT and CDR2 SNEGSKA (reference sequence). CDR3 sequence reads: CSARVTGAPNYGYTF. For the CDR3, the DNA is TGCAGTGCTAGAGTCACAGGGGCCCCTAACTATGGCTACACCTTC.

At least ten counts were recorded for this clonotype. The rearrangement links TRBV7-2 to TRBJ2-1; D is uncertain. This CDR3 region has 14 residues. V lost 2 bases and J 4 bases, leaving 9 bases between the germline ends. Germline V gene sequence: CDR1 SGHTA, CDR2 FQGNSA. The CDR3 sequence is CASSLLLSYNEQFF. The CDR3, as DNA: TGTGCCAGCAGCTTACTCCTGTCGTACAATGAGCAGTTCTTC.

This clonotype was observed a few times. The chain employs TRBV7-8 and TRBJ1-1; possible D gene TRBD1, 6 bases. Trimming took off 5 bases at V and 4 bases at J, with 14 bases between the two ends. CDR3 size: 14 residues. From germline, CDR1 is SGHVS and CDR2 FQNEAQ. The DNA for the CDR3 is TGTGCCAGCAGCGCGGGACAAAGGGGCACTGAAGCTTTCTTT. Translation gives CASSAGQRGTEAFF.

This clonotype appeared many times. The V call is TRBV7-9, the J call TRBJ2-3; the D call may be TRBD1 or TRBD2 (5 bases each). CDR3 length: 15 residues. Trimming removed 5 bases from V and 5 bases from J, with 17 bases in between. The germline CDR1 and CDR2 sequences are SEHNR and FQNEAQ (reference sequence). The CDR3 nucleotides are TGTGCCAGCAGCCCGGGACCAGCCTTGGGAGATACGCAGTATTTT. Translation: CASSPGPALGDTQYF.

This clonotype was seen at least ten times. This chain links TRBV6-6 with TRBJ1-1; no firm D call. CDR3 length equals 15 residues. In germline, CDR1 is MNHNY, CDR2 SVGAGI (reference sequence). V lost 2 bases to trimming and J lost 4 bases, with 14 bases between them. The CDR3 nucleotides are TGTGCCAGCAGTTACCCGCGAGAGGGTATCACTGAAGCTTTCTTT. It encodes CASSYPREGITEAFF.

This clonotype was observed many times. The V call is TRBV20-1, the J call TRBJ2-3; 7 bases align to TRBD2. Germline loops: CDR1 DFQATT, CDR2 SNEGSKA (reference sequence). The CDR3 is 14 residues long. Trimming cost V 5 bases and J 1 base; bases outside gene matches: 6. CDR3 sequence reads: CSAQLGGGTDTQYF. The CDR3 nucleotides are TGCAGTGCTCAGTTGGGGGGGGGCACAGATACGCAGTATTTT.

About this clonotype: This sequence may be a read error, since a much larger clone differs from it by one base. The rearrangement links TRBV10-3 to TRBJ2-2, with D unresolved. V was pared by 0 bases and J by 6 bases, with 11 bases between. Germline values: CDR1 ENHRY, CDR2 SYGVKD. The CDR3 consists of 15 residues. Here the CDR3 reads CAISESRINPGELFF. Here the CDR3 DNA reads TGTGCCATCAGTGAGTCGAGAATAAACCCCGGGGAGCTGTTTTTT.

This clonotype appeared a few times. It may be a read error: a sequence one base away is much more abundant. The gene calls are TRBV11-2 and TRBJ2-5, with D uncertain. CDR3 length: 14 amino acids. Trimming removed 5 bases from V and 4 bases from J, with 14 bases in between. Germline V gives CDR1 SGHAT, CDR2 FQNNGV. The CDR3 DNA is TGTGCCAGCAGCCCGAACCGAAAGGGAGAGACCCAGTACTTC. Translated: CASSPNRKGETQYF.

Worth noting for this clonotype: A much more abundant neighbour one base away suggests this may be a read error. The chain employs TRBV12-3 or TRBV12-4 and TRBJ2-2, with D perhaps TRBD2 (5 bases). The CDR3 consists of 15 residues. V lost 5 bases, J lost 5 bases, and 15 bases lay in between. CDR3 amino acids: CASSLYGKETGELFF. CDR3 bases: TGTGCCAGCAGTCTCTACGGGAAAGAGACCGGGGAGCTGTTTTTT.

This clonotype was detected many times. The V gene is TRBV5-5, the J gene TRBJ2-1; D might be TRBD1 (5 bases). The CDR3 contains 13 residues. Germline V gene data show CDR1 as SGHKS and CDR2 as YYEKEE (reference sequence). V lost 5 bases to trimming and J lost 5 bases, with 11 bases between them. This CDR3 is CASRIGVDNEQFF. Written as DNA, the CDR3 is TGTGCCAGCAGGATAGGGGTCGACAATGAGCAGTTCTTC.

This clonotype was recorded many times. CDR3 sequence: CASSFPSGTYEQYF. In DNA, the CDR3 is TGTGCCAGCAGCTTTCCTAGCGGCACCTACGAGCAGTACTTC. V usage is TRBV7-2 and J usage is TRBJ2-7; TRBD2 aligns across 7 bases. V was pared by 3 bases and J by 2 bases, with 4 bases of the junction left unmatched. The CDR3 has 14 amino acids. The germline CDR1 and CDR2 sequences are SGHTA and FQGNSA.

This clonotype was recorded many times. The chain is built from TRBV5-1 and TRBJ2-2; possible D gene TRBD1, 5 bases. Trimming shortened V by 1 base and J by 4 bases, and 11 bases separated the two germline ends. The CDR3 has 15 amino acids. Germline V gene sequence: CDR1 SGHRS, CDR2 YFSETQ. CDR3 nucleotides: TGCGCCAGCAGCTTGATGGGGCCGGCCACCGGGGAGCTGTTTTTT. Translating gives CASSLMGPATGELFF. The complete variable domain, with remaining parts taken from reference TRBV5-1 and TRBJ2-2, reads KAGVTQTPRYLIKTRGQQVTLSCSPISGHRSVSWYQQTPGQGLQFLFEYFSETQRNKGNFPGRFSGRQFSNSRSEMNVSTLELGDSALYLCASSLMGPATGELFFGEGSRLTVL.

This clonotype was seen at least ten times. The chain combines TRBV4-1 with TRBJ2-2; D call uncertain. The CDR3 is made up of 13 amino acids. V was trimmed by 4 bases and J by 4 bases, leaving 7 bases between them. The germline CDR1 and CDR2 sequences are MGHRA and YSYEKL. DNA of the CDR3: TGCGCCAGCAGCCCAATAGGCACCGGGGAGCTGTTTTTT. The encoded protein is CASSPIGTGELFF.

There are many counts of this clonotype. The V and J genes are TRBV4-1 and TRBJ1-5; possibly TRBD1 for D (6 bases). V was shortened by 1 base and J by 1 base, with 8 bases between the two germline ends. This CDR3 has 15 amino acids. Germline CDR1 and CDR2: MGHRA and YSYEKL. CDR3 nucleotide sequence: TGCGCCAGCAGCCAAGCCGGACAGAGCAATCAGCCCCAGCATTTT. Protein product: CASSQAGQSNQPQHF.

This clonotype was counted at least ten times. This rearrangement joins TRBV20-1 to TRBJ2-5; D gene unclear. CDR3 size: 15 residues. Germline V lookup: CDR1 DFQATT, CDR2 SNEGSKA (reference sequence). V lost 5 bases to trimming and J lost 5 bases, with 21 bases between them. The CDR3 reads CSAESPISHDETQYF. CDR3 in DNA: TGCAGTGCTGAAAGCCCAATTTCCCATGATGAGACCCAGTACTTC.